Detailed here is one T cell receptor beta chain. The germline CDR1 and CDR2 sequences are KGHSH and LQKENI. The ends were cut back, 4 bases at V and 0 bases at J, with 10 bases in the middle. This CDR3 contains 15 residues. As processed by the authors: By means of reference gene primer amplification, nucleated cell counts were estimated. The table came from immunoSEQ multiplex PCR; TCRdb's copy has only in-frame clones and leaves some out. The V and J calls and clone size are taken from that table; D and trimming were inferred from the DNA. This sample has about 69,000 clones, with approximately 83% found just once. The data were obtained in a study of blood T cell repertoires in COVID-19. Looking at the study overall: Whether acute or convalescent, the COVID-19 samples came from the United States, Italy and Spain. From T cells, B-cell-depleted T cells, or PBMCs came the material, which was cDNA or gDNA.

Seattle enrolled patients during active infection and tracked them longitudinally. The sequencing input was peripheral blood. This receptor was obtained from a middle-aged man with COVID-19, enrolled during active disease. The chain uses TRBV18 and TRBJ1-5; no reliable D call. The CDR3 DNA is TGTGCCAGCTCACTGACTGGTTATAGCAATCAGCCCCAGCATTTT. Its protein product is CASSLTGYSNQPQHF.